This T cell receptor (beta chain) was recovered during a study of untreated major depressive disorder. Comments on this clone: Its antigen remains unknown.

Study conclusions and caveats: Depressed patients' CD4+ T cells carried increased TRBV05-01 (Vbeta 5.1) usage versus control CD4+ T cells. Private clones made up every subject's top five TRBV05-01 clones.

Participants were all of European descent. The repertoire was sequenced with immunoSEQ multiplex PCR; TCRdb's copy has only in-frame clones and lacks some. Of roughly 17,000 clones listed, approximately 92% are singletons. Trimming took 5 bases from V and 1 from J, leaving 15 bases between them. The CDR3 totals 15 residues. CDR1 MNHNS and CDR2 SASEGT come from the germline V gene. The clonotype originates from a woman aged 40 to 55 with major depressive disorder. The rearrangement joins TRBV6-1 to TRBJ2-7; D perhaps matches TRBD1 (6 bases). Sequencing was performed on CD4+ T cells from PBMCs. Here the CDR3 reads CASSQSQGISYEQYF. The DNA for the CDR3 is TGTGCCAGCAGTCAGTCGCAGGGGATATCCTACGAGCAGTACTTC.